This TCR beta chain derives from a study of T cells in Graves' hyperthyroidism and ophthalmopathy. Looking at the study overall: Pretreatment peripheral blood was obtained at initial diagnosis. Study findings and constraints: A 13 V-J signature model discriminated ophthalmopathy versus stable hyperthyroidism. Most expanded thyroid clonotypes above 0.001 also appeared in blood.

RNA transcripts provided the source from which TCR beta CDR3 regions were amplified. TCR CDR3 underwent first-round RT-PCR with the HTBI primer set. A single record per CDR3 protein comes from TCRdb applying MiXCR to the multiplex PCR reads. The data hold some 400,000 distinct CDR3 sequences, with roughly 14% observed a single time. This clonotype came up many times. Its cognate antigen is unknown. The CDR3 consists of 15 residues. The germline CDR1 and CDR2 sequences are SGHAT and FQNNGV. After removal of 4 bases from V and 0 bases from J, the junction contained 3 bases not matched to a gene. Fresh peripheral blood, about 10 ml of it, supplied the PBMCs.

The sequencing sample was made of blood. The V gene is TRBV11-2, the J gene TRBJ1-2; 9 nucleotides line up with TRBD1. The clonotype was recovered from a man aged 25 to 45 with Graves' hyperthyroidism that later progressed to Graves' ophthalmopathy. The CDR3 nucleotides are TGTGCCAGCAGCTCGAACAGGGGGCCTAACTATGGCTACACCTTC. Protein product: CASSSNRGPNYGYTF.